This T cell receptor (beta chain) was captured in a study of OX40 agonist ivuxolimab in advanced cancers. The sample holds one count of this clone. The CDR3 is 15 residues long. Trimming stripped 1 base from V and 6 bases from J, with 13 bases between. The germline V gene has CDR1 LGHNA and CDR2 YNFKEQ. Sequencing used immunoSEQ multiplex PCR; TCRdb keeps in-frame clones, though not all of them. The sample has roughly 35,000 clones; 86% are singletons. The clonotype was recovered from an adult with an advanced solid tumor such as melanoma, head and neck, liver or kidney cancer. The sequenced sample was CD4+ or CD8+ T cells sorted from blood, obtained in a trial of the OX40 agonist ivuxolimab. The rearrangement joins TRBV4-2 to TRBJ2-1; D ambiguous. The CDR3 is CASSQGNNRVNEQFF. The CDR3 DNA reads as TGTGCCAGCAGCCAAGGAAACAACAGAGTCAATGAGCAGTTCTTC.